These 24 T cell receptor beta chains came from one sample sequenced in a study of OX40 agonist ivuxolimab in advanced cancers. Clones were sequenced by immunoSEQ multiplex PCR, and TCRdb holds only the in-frame ones, with some missing. The profile shows 55,000 to 70,000 clones, approximately 86% of them singletons. Sequencing used CD4+ or CD8+ T cells sorted from blood, obtained in a trial of the OX40 agonist ivuxolimab. The origin of the receptors is an adult with an advanced solid tumor such as melanoma, head and neck, liver or kidney cancer.

This clone was seen more than once but under ten times. This chain links TRBV18 with TRBJ2-7, with 8 bases fitting TRBD2. V shed 2 bases, J shed 2 bases, and the junction held 5 bases outside the gene matches. This CDR3 contains 15 residues. The germline CDR1 and CDR2 sequences are KGHSH and LQKENI. CDR3 sequence reads: CASSPVNGGAYEQYF. CDR3 DNA: TGTGCCAGCTCACCAGTGAACGGGGGGGCCTACGAGCAGTACTTC.

V and J are TRBV7-2 and TRBJ2-3, with D possibly called TRBD1 or TRBD2 (6 bases each). Germline values: CDR1 SGHTA, CDR2 FQGNSA. Trimming left V 2 bases short and J 1 base short, with 16 bases between. CDR3 length: 17 amino acids. CDR3 loop: CASSLQVGGLGTDTQYF. The CDR3 DNA is TGTGCCAGCAGCTTACAGGTGGGGGGCCTAGGCACAGATACGCAGTATTTT.

The chain recombines TRBV5-1 with TRBJ1-1; no clear D gene. Germline V gene data show CDR1 as SGHRS and CDR2 as YFSETQ. Trimming stripped 0 bases from V and 0 bases from J, with 9 bases between. This CDR3 is 15 amino acids long. The CDR3 DNA reads as TGCGCCAGCAGCTTGGAGGGCATTATGAACACTGAAGCTTTCTTT. This sequence encodes CASSLEGIMNTEAFF.

The rearrangement uses TRBV5-1 and TRBJ1-1; 12 nucleotides align to TRBD1. The junction had 7 bases not matched to a gene; V was cut back by 4 bases and J by 3 bases. Per germline, CDR1 SGHRS and CDR2 YFSETQ. CDR3 length: 16 amino acids. The CDR3 bases are TGCGCCAGCAGCACGGGACAGGGGGCAGGGTACACTGAAGCTTTCTTT. This encodes CASSTGQGAGYTEAFF.

CDR3 in amino acids: CASKYEQYF. The CDR3 DNA reads as TGTGCCAGCAAATACGAGCAGTACTTC. The V and J genes are TRBV27 and TRBJ2-7; D uncertain. The CDR3 covers 9 residues. V was pared by 7 bases and J by 4 bases, with 2 bases between. Germline CDR1 reads MNHEY; CDR2 reads SMNVEV (reference sequence).

The CDR3 region has the DNA TGTGCCAGCAGTTACGGGTTTCGACCAGGCGAGACCCAGTACTTC. It specifies CASSYGFRPGETQYF. The chain combines TRBV6-5 with TRBJ2-5; unclear D gene. The CDR3 has 15 amino acids. V lost 2 bases, J lost 5 bases, and 15 bases lay in between. Germline V CDR1 and CDR2: MNHEY, SVGAGI.

In its sample, this clone is medium-sized. The J gene is TRBJ1-2, the V gene TRBV7-8; the D gene is possibly TRBD1 (5 bases). CDR3 length: 13 residues. CDR1 SGHVS and CDR2 FQNEAQ come from the germline V gene. V lost 5 bases to trimming and J lost 8 bases, with 15 bases between them. The DNA for the CDR3 is TGTGCCAGCAGCGCAGACAGATCCGTGGGCTACACCTTC. Its translation: CASSADRSVGYTF. The full variable domain, its missing parts supplied by reference TRBV7-8 and TRBJ1-2, is GAGVSQSPRYKVAKRGQDVALRCDPISGHVSLFWYQQALGQGPEFLTYFQNEAQLDKSGLPSDRFFAERPEGSVSTLKIQRTQQEDSAVYLCASSADRSVGYTFGSGTRLTVV.

This clone was found a few times. The chain combines TRBV6-4 with TRBJ1-1, with D possibly matching TRBD1 (6 bases). There are 14 residues in the CDR3. Trimming removed 6 bases from V and 1 base from J, with 12 bases in between. Germline values: CDR1 MRHNA, CDR2 SNTAGT. For the CDR3, the DNA is TGTGCCAGCAGAGTTTCAGGGGCGAACACTGAAGCTTTCTTT. Its translation: CASRVSGANTEAFF.

The J gene is TRBJ2-7, the V gene TRBV6-1, with D perhaps matching TRBD2 (6 bases). The CDR3 contains 12 residues. The germline CDR1 and CDR2 sequences are MNHNS and SASEGT. V shed 6 bases and J shed 2 bases, with 8 bases lying between them. This CDR3 reads CASRRTTYEQYF. CDR3 DNA sequence: TGTGCCAGCAGACGGACTACCTACGAGCAGTACTTC.

The chain carries TRBV19 and TRBJ1-3; D is undetermined. The length of the CDR3 is 15 residues. Germline loops: CDR1 LNHDA, CDR2 SQIVND (reference sequence). The ends were cut back, 3 bases at V and 2 bases at J, with 11 bases in the middle. The CDR3 coding sequence is TGTGCCAGTAGTATTAGCTCCACAGCTGGAAACACCATATATTTT. It translates to CASSISSTAGNTIYF.

The CDR3 DNA sequence: TGTGCCAGCAGTCACGACCCCACTCGGAACACCATATATTTT. Translation: CASSHDPTRNTIYF. The chain uses TRBV6-5 and TRBJ1-3; no clear D gene. Germline V gene data show CDR1 as MNHEY and CDR2 as SVGAGI. V lost 5 bases to trimming and J lost 7 bases, with 15 bases between them. The CDR3 runs to 14 residues.

The chain carries TRBV18 and TRBJ2-5, with TRBD2 matching 14 bases. The J segment lost 5 bases and the V segment lost 3 bases, leaving 11 bases of the junction unmatched. This CDR3 is 18 amino acids long. From germline, CDR1 is KGHSH and CDR2 LQKENI. CDR3 region: CASSPWTSGGTPQETQYF. The CDR3 DNA sequence: TGTGCCAGCTCACCTTGGACTAGCGGGGGGACTCCGCAGGAGACCCAGTACTTC.

CDR3 loop: CASSLDSMNSPLHF. The CDR3 bases are TGTGCCAGCAGCCTGGACAGTATGAATTCACCCCTCCACTTT. The chain employs TRBV7-9 and TRBJ1-6; possibly TRBD1 for D (6 bases). Germline V gene lookup returns CDR1 SEHNR and CDR2 FQNEAQ (reference sequence). V lost 5 bases to trimming and J lost 7 bases, with 12 bases between them. CDR3 length: 14 residues.

In DNA form, the CDR3 reads TGTGCCAGCAGTGAACGACAGTCTGGAAACACCATATATTTT. Translation gives CASSERQSGNTIYF. The chain couples TRBV6-1 to TRBJ1-3, with D perhaps matching TRBD1 (5 bases). The CDR3 has 14 residues. Trimming took 2 bases from V and 1 from J, leaving 6 bases between them. Germline lookup yields CDR1 MNHNS and CDR2 SASEGT.

This clone was detected once. This chain uses TRBV18 with TRBJ1-6; 10 bases fit TRBD1. Losses at the gene ends were 6 bases for V and 9 bases for J; bases not matched to a gene: 5. Germline V gene data show CDR1 as KGHSH and CDR2 as LQKENI. This CDR3 spans 14 amino acids. The CDR3 region is CASSPGTGVSPLHF. DNA for the CDR3: TGTGCCAGCTCCCCCGGGACAGGGGTTTCACCCCTCCACTTT.

This clone was observed a handful of times. The chain uses TRBV5-5 and TRBJ1-6; D perhaps matches TRBD1 (6 bases). Germline lookup yields CDR1 SGHKS and CDR2 YYEKEE (reference sequence). This CDR3 region has 18 residues. Trimming removed 4 bases at V and 1 base at J, with 18 bases between. CDR3 nucleotides: TGTGCCAGCAGCCCCGGGGGGGCCAGGTCGTCCTATAATTCACCCCTCCACTTT. Translated, it gives CASSPGGARSSYNSPLHF.

J is TRBJ2-7 and V is TRBV5-6; 9 positions match TRBD1. The CDR3 is 16 residues long. V was pared by 1 base and J by 0 bases, with 5 bases of the junction left unmatched. Germline V CDR1 and CDR2: SGHDT, YYEEEE. DNA of the CDR3: TGTGCCAGCAGCTTGACAGGGGGCGATACCTCCTACGAGCAGTACTTC. Its protein is CASSLTGGDTSYEQYF.

V usage is TRBV11-2 and J usage is TRBJ2-5, with TRBD1 as a possible D gene (7 bases). CDR3 length: 15 amino acids. The germline V gene has CDR1 SGHAT and CDR2 FQNNGV. V was trimmed by 3 bases and J by 5 bases, leaving 16 bases between them. CDR3 nucleotide sequence: TGTGCCAGCAGCTTCTCCACAGGGGCGGGGGAGACCCAGTACTTC. It specifies CASSFSTGAGETQYF.

The rearrangement joins TRBV6-5 to TRBJ2-5; D not certain. V shed 5 bases and J shed 5 bases, with 12 bases lying between them. The CDR3 has 13 amino acids. The germline gives CDR1 MNHEY, CDR2 SVGAGI. The CDR3: CASSPPTTETQYF. In nucleotides, the CDR3 is TGTGCCAGCAGTCCCCCTACGACGGAGACCCAGTACTTC.

This clone has just one count. As DNA, the CDR3 is TGCGCCAGCAGCCAAGTCGGGGGACAGGCCGCCCATGGCTACACCTTC. Translated, it gives CASSQVGGQAAHGYTF. The chain joins TRBV4-1 to TRBJ1-2, with 8 bases aligning to TRBD1. The CDR3 covers 16 residues. J gave up 6 bases and V 1 base, and 10 bases lay outside the gene matches. Germline V lookup: CDR1 MGHRA, CDR2 YSYEKL.

CDR3 sequence reads: CASSDSRRSPLHF. DNA for the CDR3: TGTGCCAGCAGTGACAGTCGGCGATCACCCCTCCACTTT. V and J are TRBV2 and TRBJ1-6, with D unresolved. CDR3 length equals 13 residues. Germline CDR1 reads SNHLY; CDR2 reads FYNNEI. V lost 3 bases, J lost 10 bases, and 10 bases lay in between. Using reference TRBV2 and TRBJ1-6 for the parts outside the CDR3, the full variable domain is EPEVTQTPSHQVTQMGQEVILRCVPISNHLYFYWYRQILGQKVEFLVSFYNNEISEKSEIFDDQFSVERPDGSNFTLKIRSTKLEDSAMYFCASSDSRRSPLHFGNGTRLTVT.

The J gene is TRBJ1-2, the V gene TRBV6-6; 7 bases are shared with TRBD1. V lost 5 bases to trimming and J lost 4 bases; unmatched junction nucleotides: 7. CDR3 length: 14 residues. Germline V gene sequence: CDR1 MNHNY, CDR2 SVGAGI (reference sequence). The CDR3 spells CASSDREYSYGYTF. CDR3 nucleotides: TGTGCCAGCAGTGACAGGGAGTACAGCTATGGCTACACCTTC.

The chain recombines TRBV7-2 with TRBJ2-7; 8 bases fit TRBD1. CDR1 is SGHTA and CDR2 is FQGNSA in the germline V gene. V shed 1 base and J 7 bases; nucleotides not matched to a gene: 9. The CDR3 totals 15 residues. CDR3 nucleotide sequence: TGTGCCAGCAGCTTAGGGGGGCAGGGGGCGCGTGAGCAGTACTTC. Its translation: CASSLGGQGAREQYF.

This chain uses TRBV19 with TRBJ2-1, with TRBD1 matching over 7 bases. The CDR3 runs to 15 residues. Germline V gene lookup returns CDR1 LNHDA and CDR2 SQIVND (reference sequence). V shed 3 bases, J shed 6 bases, and the junction held 8 bases outside the gene matches. The DNA for the CDR3 is TGTGCCAGTAGTATGGGTAGGGGGCAAAGCAATGAGCAGTTCTTC. Translation: CASSMGRGQSNEQFF.